The 18 T cell receptor beta chains below all came from one sample that was sequenced in a study of cytomegalovirus exposure and HLA in healthy donors (dated by TCRdb to 2016 to 2017). Library creation used the immunoSEQ multiplex PCR assay. A mixture of 60 forward primers for TCR Vbeta segments and 13 reverse primers for TCR Jbeta segments was used in the multiplex PCR. TCRdb limited this immuneACCESS table to in-frame rearrangements with V and J called. A share of clones is missing; checked studies link under half to unresolved V genes, and the rest is unexplained. The sample table holds around 200,000 clones. Of the sample, about 0.8% is held by the ten largest clones. Source material: PBMCs. The receptors derive from a woman aged 18-29 years in good health and CMV-seropositive.

The V call is TRBV6-6, the J call TRBJ1-5; the D is unclear. Deletions cut 5 bases from V and 4 bases from J, with 6 bases between. This CDR3 is 12 amino acids long. Per the germline V gene, CDR1 is MNHNY and CDR2 is SVGAGI (reference sequence). CDR3 nucleotide sequence: TGTGCCAGCAGTCCCACAAATCAGCCCCAGCATTTT. Protein product: CASSPTNQPQHF.

The chain carries TRBV10-3 and TRBJ2-2, with 9 bases identical to TRBD2. CDR3 length equals 14 residues. Trimming removed 11 bases from V and 5 bases from J; junction bases left unmatched: 9. Germline CDR1 and CDR2: ENHRY and SYGVKD. The CDR3 DNA sequence: TGTGCCTCGCAACTAGCGGGCTTAACCGGGGAGCTGTTTTTT. Its protein product is CASQLAGLTGELFF.

The gene calls are TRBV19 and TRBJ2-7; 7 positions match TRBD2. V was clipped by 3 bases and J by 3 bases; unmatched bases: 11. CDR3 length: 16 residues. The germline gives CDR1 LNHDA, CDR2 SQIVND (reference sequence). CDR3 region: CASSIIAGARVYEQYF. CDR3 DNA: TGTGCCAGTAGTATCATAGCGGGTGCGAGGGTCTACGAGCAGTACTTC. Looking up the rest from reference TRBV19 and TRBJ2-7 gives the full variable domain: DGGITQSPKYLFRKEGQNVTLSCEQNLNHDAMYWYRQDPGQGLRLIYYSQIVNDFQKGDIAEGYSVSREKKESFPLTVTSAQKNPTAFYLCASSIIAGARVYEQYFGPGTRLTVT.

The chain links TRBV5-8 to TRBJ2-5; 10 nucleotides line up with TRBD2. The J segment lost 2 bases and the V segment lost 6 bases, leaving 10 bases of the junction unmatched. This CDR3 comprises 16 residues. Germline values: CDR1 SGHTS, CDR2 YDEGEE. CDR3 coding DNA: TGTGCCAGCACCACTCCCGGGACTAGCGTACAAGAGACCCAGTACTTC. The encoded protein is CASTTPGTSVQETQYF.

The V and J genes are TRBV4-2 and TRBJ1-2; TRBD1 matches 8 bases. Germline loops: CDR1 LGHNA, CDR2 YNFKEQ. The CDR3 runs to 15 residues. J was trimmed by 4 bases and V by 0 bases; bases with no gene match: 4. The CDR3 nucleotides read TGTGCCAGCAGCCAAGAAAGGACAGGGCTCTATGGCTACACCTTC. This gives the protein CASSQERTGLYGYTF.

The genes are TRBV19 and TRBJ1-2; D unresolved. CDR1 and CDR2 from the germline V gene are LNHDA and SQIVND (reference sequence). Trimming took 3 bases from V and 0 from J, leaving 8 bases between them. The CDR3 totals 14 residues. In DNA, the CDR3 is TGTGCCAGTAGTATTAACACCGCTAACTATGGCTACACCTTC. This translates into CASSINTANYGYTF.

V usage is TRBV5-1 and J usage is TRBJ1-2; D unclear. Trimming shortened V by 4 bases and J by 3 bases, and 10 bases separated the two germline ends. Germline V gene sequence: CDR1 SGHRS, CDR2 YFSETQ. The CDR3 consists of 13 residues. DNA for the CDR3: TGCGCCAGCAGCGGACGGGGAGACTATGGCTACACCTTC. Its protein is CASSGRGDYGYTF.

V gene TRBV7-9 combines with J gene TRBJ2-5, with 8 nucleotides matching TRBD2. The CDR3 spans 15 residues. Germline trimming cut 2 bases from V and 5 bases from J; bases unmatched to any gene: 7. The germline gives CDR1 SEHNR, CDR2 FQNEAQ (reference sequence). CDR3 protein: CASSLRGGLGETQYF. The CDR3 DNA follows: TGTGCCAGCAGCTTACGGGGGGGCCTAGGTGAGACCCAGTACTTC.

The V call is TRBV5-1, the J call TRBJ2-3; possible D gene TRBD1, 6 bases. The CDR3 consists of 19 residues. Trimming stripped 0 bases from V and 4 bases from J, with 24 bases between. Germline V lookup: CDR1 SGHRS, CDR2 YFSETQ. CDR3 coding DNA: TGCGCCAGCAGCTTGGGCGGTGTTGTGACAGGAGGACAATCAGATACGCAGTATTTT. This sequence encodes CASSLGGVVTGGQSDTQYF.

The CDR3 spells CASSGTITNTEAFF. CDR3 sequence (DNA): TGTGCCAGTAGTGGGACAATAACGAACACTGAAGCTTTCTTT. The chain joins TRBV19 to TRBJ1-1, with D possibly TRBD1 on 6 matching bases. Germline V gene lookup returns CDR1 LNHDA and CDR2 SQIVND (reference sequence). Trimming removed 5 bases from V and 1 base from J, with 11 bases in between. The CDR3 loop spans 14 amino acids.

The chain employs TRBV5-8 and TRBJ2-1; D gene ambiguous. Trimming pared 0 bases from V and 5 bases from J, leaving 6 bases between. From germline, CDR1 is SGHTS and CDR2 YDEGEE. The CDR3 is 13 amino acids. DNA for the CDR3: TGTGCCAGCAGCTTGGGCGTACACAATGAGCAGTTCTTC. Protein sequence: CASSLGVHNEQFF.

The V call is TRBV9, the J call TRBJ1-2; 7 nucleotides agree with TRBD1. Germline CDR1 SGDLS, CDR2 YYNGEE. The CDR3 covers 15 residues. V lost 0 bases to trimming and J lost 3 bases; unmatched junction nucleotides: 5. CDR3 protein: CASSVGQGVYYGYTF. The CDR3 DNA sequence: TGTGCCAGCAGCGTAGGACAGGGAGTCTACTATGGCTACACCTTC.

The genes are TRBV10-3 and TRBJ1-1; TRBD1 matches 9 bases. This CDR3 is built from 14 residues. Looked up from germline, CDR1 is ENHRY and CDR2 is SYGVKD. Trimming removed 7 bases from V and 1 base from J; junction bases left unmatched: 4. CDR3 region: CAITQGAQNTEAFF. The CDR3 DNA is TGTGCCATCACACAGGGGGCTCAGAACACTGAAGCTTTCTTT.

The J gene is TRBJ2-4, the V gene TRBV30; the D is unclear. The germline CDR1 and CDR2 sequences are GTSNPN and SVGIG (reference sequence). The CDR3 is made up of 12 amino acids. Trimming took off 0 bases at V and 6 bases at J, with 6 bases between the two ends. The DNA for the CDR3 is TGTGCCTGGAGTGTAGCTCCAAACATTCAGTACTTC. Translated, it gives CAWSVAPNIQYF. The whole variable domain, filled in from reference TRBV30 and TRBJ2-4, reads SQTIHQWPATLVQPVGSPLSLECTVEGTSNPNLYWYRQAAGRGLQLLFYSVGIGQISSEVPQNLSASRPQDRQFILSSKKLLLSDSGFYLCAWSVAPNIQYFGAGTRLSVL.

The chain recombines TRBV28 with TRBJ1-1; D is uncertain. Trimming removed 7 bases from V and 2 bases from J, with 20 bases in between. CDR3 length: 16 residues. Per germline, CDR1 MDHEN and CDR2 SYDVKM. The CDR3 DNA follows: TGTGCCAGCATCGACCTGGTCGGAGAGGGAAACACTGAAGCTTTCTTT. Amino acid sequence: CASIDLVGEGNTEAFF.

This chain connects TRBV6-5 to TRBJ1-2; 7 nucleotides agree with TRBD1. V lost 7 bases to trimming and J lost 3 bases; unmatched junction nucleotides: 5. The CDR3 loop spans 13 amino acids. Germline assignment: CDR1 MNHEY and CDR2 SVGAGI. This chain's CDR3 is CASTKGADYGYTF. In DNA form, the CDR3 reads TGTGCCAGCACCAAGGGGGCGGACTATGGCTACACCTTC.

DNA for the CDR3: TGTGCCAGCAGCTTAGCGGACAAGACCGGCTACACCTTC. Translation gives CASSLADKTGYTF. This chain joins TRBV7-9 and TRBJ1-2, with a weak D call TRBD1 (5 bases). Trimming took off 0 bases at V and 8 bases at J, with 10 bases between the two ends. Per germline, CDR1 SEHNR and CDR2 FQNEAQ (reference sequence). The CDR3 covers 13 residues.

The genes are TRBV7-3 and TRBJ2-5; 7 bases agree with TRBD2. With 5 bases clipped from V and 14 bases from J, the junction kept 8 bases outside the gene matches. The CDR3 extends over 11 amino acids. Looked up from germline, CDR1 is SGHTA and CDR2 is FQGTGA. The CDR3 here is CASSAGGLLYF. The CDR3 coding sequence is TGTGCCAGCAGCGCCGGGGGACTACTTTACTTC.